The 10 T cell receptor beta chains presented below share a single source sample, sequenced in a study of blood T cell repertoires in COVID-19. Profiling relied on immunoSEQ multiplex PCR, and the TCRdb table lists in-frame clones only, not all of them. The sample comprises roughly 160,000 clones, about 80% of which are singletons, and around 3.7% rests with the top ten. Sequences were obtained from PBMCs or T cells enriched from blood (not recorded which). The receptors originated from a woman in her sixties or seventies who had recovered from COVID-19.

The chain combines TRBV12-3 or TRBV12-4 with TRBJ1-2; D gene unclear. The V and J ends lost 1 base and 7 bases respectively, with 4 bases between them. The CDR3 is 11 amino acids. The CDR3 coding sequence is TGTGCCAGCAGTTTAGGGCCTGGCTACACCTTC. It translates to CASSLGPGYTF.

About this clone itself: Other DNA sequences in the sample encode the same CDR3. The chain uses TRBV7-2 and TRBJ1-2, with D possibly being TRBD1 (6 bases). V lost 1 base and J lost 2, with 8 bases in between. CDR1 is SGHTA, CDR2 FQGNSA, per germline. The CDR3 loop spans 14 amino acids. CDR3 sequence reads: CASSLGTGNYGYTF. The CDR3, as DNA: TGTGCCAGCAGCTTAGGAACAGGGAACTATGGCTACACCTTC.

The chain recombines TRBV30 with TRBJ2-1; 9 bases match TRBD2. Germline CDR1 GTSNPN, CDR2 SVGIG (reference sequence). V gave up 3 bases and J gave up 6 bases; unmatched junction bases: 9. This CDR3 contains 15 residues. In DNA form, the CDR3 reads TGTGCCTGGAGCCTCGGGACTAGCAGTTTCAATGAGCAGTTCTTC. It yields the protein CAWSLGTSSFNEQFF.

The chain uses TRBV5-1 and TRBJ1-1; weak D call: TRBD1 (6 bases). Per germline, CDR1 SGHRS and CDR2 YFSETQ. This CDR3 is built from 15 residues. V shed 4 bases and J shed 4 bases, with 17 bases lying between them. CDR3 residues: CASSRATGLVTEAFF. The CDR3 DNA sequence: TGCGCCAGCAGCCGTGCCACAGGGCTAGTCACTGAAGCTTTCTTT. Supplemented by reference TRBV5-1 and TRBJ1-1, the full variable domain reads KAGVTQTPRYLIKTRGQQVTLSCSPISGHRSVSWYQQTPGQGLQFLFEYFSETQRNKGNFPGRFSGRQFSNSRSEMNVSTLELGDSALYLCASSRATGLVTEAFFGQGTRLTVV.

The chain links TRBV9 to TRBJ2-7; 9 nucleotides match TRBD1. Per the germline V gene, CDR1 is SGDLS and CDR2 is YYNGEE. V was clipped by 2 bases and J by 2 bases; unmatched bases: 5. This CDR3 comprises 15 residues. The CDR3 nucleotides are TGTGCCAGCAGCGTGAGCGGACAGGGGCCCTACGAGCAGTACTTC. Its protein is CASSVSGQGPYEQYF.

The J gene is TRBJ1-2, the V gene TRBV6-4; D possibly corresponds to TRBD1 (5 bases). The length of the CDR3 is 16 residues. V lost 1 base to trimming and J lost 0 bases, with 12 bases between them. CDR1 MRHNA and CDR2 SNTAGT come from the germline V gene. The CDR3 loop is CASSDFPQGANYGYTF. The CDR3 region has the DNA TGTGCCAGCAGTGACTTTCCCCAGGGTGCTAACTATGGCTACACCTTC.

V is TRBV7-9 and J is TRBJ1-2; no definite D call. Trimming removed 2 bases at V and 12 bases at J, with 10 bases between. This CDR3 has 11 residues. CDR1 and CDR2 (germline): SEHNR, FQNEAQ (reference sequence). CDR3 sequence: CASSLTGVDTF. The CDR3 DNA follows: TGTGCCAGCAGCTTAACGGGAGTTGACACCTTC.

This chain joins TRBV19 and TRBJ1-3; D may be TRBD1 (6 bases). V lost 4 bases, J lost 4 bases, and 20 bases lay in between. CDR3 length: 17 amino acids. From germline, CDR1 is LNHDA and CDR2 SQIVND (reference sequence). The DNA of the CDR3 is TGTGCCAGTAGTACCCGGACAGCCGGAGCCCAAGGAAACACCATATATTTT. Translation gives CASSTRTAGAQGNTIYF.

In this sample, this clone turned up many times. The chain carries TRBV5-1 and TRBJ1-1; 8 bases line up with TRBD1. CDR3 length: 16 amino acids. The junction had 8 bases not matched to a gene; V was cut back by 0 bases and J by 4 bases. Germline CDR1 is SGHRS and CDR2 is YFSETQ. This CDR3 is CASSLGVRQGATEAFF. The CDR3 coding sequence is TGCGCCAGCAGCTTGGGCGTAAGGCAGGGGGCCACTGAAGCTTTCTTT.

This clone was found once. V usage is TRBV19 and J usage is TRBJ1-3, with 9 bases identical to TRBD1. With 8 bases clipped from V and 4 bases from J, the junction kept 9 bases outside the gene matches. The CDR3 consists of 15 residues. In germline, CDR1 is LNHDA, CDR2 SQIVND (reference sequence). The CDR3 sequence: CASVPGTGPGNTIYF. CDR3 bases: TGTGCCAGTGTCCCTGGGACAGGGCCAGGAAACACCATATATTTT.